This T cell receptor (beta chain) was recorded in a study of T cells of healthy individuals. This clonotype was seen ten or more times. TCRdb processed the 5' RACE reads anew with MiXCR; each CDR3 protein has one entry. The data show approximately 52,000 distinct CDR3 sequences, roughly 14% seen once. The V end was cut by 0 bases, the J end by 2 bases, with 10 bases between. This CDR3 region has 16 residues. Germline lookup yields CDR1 SGHDN and CDR2 FVKESK. The TCR was taken from a human donor in good health. The rearrangement joins TRBV14 to TRBJ2-2; tentatively, D is TRBD1 (5 bases). The CDR3 protein is CASSQEDSPNTGELFF. CDR3 in DNA: TGTGCCAGCAGCCAAGAAGACAGTCCCAACACCGGGGAGCTGTTTTTT.